This T cell receptor beta chain was sequenced during a study of esophageal squamous cell carcinoma under preoperative chemotherapy. TCRdb itself ran the PCR reads through MiXCR, one entry per CDR3 protein. The table includes 15,000 to 20,000 distinct CDR3 sequences, around half detected once. This clonotype has just one count. As for time point: before preoperative PTX-NDP chemotherapy. The CDR3 consists of 16 residues. Germline values: CDR1 SGHTA, CDR2 FQGNSA. V was trimmed by 6 bases and J by 8 bases, leaving 25 bases between them. The sample was acquired from a patient given preoperative chemotherapy. The chain carries TRBV7-2 and TRBJ2-5; perhaps TRBD2 as D (7 bases). The TCR sequence derives from a human donor with esophageal squamous cell carcinoma. The donor label of this sample is uncertain. The DNA for the CDR3 is TGTGCCAGCAGGGGGGGGGGGGGCCGGATTAAAAACACCCAGTACTTC. Amino acid sequence: CASRGGGGRIKNTQYF. Looking up the rest from reference TRBV7-2 and TRBJ2-5 gives the full variable domain: GAGVSQSPSNKVTEKGKDVELRCDPISGHTALYWYRQSLGQGLEFLIYFQGNSAPDKSGLPSDRFSAERTGGSVSTLTIQRTQQEDSAVYLCASRGGGGRIKNTQYFGPGTRLLVL.